This T cell receptor beta chain was captured by sequencing in a study of PD-L1 blockade in urothelial cancer. Background on the study: Blood was tested 3 weeks (second dose) and 6 weeks into treatment.

Points from the study as a whole: By 3 weeks, tumor-associated blood clones had expanded more in durable-benefit patients.

Germline CDR1 is SGHAT and CDR2 is FQNNGV. V trimming: 5 bases; J trimming: 5 bases; junction bases outside the gene matches: 17. The CDR3 totals 17 residues. As regards this clone: Its target is not known.

The time point denotes: peripheral blood 6 weeks after treatment start. The study collected 1 to 8 samples per patient, pretreatment and on-treatment. TCRdb keeps only in-frame clones here, not all; method: immunoSEQ multiplex PCR. The table includes around 100,000 clones, 85% to 95% detected once. Sequences were derived from PBMCs, sampled around atezolizumab (anti-PD-L1) treatment. The chain uses TRBV11-2 and TRBJ2-5; TRBD2 agrees at 7 bases. This clonotype originated in a man in his fifties or sixties with urothelial cancer. The CDR3 spells CASSPLERLAEGETQYF. In nucleotides, the CDR3 is TGTGCCAGCAGCCCGCTGGAAAGGCTAGCGGAAGGGGAGACCCAGTACTTC.